There are many counts of the clone carrying this TCR beta chain. As yet, its antigen is unknown. This sample was included in a study of CD8+ T cells in alopecia areata. Study results and limitations: Lesional scalp, especially alopecia totalis/universalis, showed higher clonality than normal scalp.

Stated treatment: oral pan-JAK inhibitor, 5-10 mg twice daily. The CDR3 has 13 residues. Germline-derived CDR1 and CDR2 are MNHEY and SVGAGI. Trimming left V 6 bases short and J 5 bases short, with 10 bases between. RNA was isolated and reverse transcribed to cDNA, the sequencing template. The assay was immunoSEQ multiplex PCR, and TCRdb's table has in-frame clones only and misses some. Seen here are some 220,000 clones, around three fifths observed once, and the top ten hold 1.5% to 2%. This TCR came from a human donor with alopecia areata. The chain couples TRBV6-5 to TRBJ2-2, with no clear D. The material sequenced was CD4+ T cells sorted from blood, taken at week 4, from a patient treated with tofacitinib. This chain's CDR3 is CASRPDGTGELFF. DNA of the CDR3: TGTGCCAGCAGACCGGACGGTACCGGGGAGCTGTTTTTT.